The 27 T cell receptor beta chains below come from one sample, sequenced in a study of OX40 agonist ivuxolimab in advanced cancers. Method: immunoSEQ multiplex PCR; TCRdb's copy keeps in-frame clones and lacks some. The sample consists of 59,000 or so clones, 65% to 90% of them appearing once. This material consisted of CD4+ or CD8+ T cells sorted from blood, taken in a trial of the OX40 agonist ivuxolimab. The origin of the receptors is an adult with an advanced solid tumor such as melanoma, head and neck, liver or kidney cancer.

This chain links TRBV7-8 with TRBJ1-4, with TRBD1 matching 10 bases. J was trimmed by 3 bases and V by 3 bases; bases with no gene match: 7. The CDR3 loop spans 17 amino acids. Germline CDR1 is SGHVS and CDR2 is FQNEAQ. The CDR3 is CASSLDRGKVANEKLFF. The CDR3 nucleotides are TGTGCCAGCAGCTTGGACAGGGGGAAGGTAGCTAATGAAAAACTGTTTTTT.

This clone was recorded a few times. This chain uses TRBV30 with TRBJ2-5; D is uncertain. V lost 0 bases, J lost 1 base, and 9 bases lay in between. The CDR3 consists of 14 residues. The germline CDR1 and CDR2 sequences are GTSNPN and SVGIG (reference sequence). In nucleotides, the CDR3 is TGTGCCTGGAGTGTTTTGAGAATCCAAGAGACCCAGTACTTC. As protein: CAWSVLRIQETQYF.

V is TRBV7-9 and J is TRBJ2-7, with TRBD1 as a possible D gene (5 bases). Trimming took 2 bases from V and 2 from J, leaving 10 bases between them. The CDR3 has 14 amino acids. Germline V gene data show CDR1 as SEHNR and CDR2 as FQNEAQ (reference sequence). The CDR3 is CASSLKGRPYEQYF. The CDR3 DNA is TGTGCCAGCAGCTTAAAGGGGCGGCCCTACGAGCAGTACTTC.

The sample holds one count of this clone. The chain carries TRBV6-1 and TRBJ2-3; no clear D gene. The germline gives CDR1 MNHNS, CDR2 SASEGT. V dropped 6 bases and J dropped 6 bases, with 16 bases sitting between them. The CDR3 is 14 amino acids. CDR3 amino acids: CASSTVGYWDTQYF. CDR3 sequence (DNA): TGTGCCAGCAGCACCGTTGGGTATTGGGATACGCAGTATTTT.

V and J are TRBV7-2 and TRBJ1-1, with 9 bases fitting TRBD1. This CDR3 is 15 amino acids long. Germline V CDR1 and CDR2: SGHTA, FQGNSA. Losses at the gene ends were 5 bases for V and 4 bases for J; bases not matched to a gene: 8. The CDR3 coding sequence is TGTGCCAGCAGCCCACGGACAGGGGCAGCCACTGAAGCTTTCTTT. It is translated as CASSPRTGAATEAFF. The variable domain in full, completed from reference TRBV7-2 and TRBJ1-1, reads GAGVSQSPSNKVTEKGKDVELRCDPISGHTALYWYRQSLGQGLEFLIYFQGNSAPDKSGLPSDRFSAERTGGSVSTLTIQRTQQEDSAVYLCASSPRTGAATEAFFGQGTRLTVV.

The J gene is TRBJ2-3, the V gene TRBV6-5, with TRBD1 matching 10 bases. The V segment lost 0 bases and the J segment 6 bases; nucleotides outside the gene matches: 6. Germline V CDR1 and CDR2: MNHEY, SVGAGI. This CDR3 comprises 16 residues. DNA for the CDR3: TGTGCCAGCAGTTACTCTCGGGACAGGGGAGCGGATACGCAGTATTTT. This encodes CASSYSRDRGADTQYF.

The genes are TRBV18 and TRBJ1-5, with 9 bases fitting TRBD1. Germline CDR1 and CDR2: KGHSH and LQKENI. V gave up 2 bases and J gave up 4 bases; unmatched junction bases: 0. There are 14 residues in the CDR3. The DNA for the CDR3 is TGTGCCAGCTCACCAGGGACAGGGAATCAGCCCCAGCATTTT. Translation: CASSPGTGNQPQHF.

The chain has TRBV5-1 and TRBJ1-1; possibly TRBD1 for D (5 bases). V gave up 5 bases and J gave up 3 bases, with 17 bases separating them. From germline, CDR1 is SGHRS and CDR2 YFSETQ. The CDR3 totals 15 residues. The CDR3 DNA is TGCGCCAGCAGGTCGGTAGGGGCGCCGGACACTGAAGCTTTCTTT. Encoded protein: CASRSVGAPDTEAFF.

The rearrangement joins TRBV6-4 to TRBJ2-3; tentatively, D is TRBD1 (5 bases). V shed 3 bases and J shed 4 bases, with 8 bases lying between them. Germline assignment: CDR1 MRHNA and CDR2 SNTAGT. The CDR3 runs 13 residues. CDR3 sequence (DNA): TGTGCCAGCAGTGAAGACAGCCCAGATACGCAGTATTTT. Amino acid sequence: CASSEDSPDTQYF.

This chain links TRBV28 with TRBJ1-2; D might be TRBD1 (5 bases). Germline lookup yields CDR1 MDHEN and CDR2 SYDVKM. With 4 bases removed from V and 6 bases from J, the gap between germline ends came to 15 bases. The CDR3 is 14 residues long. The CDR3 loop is CASSSLGGSNGYTF. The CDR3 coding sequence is TGTGCCAGCAGTTCTCTTGGGGGGAGCAATGGCTACACCTTC.

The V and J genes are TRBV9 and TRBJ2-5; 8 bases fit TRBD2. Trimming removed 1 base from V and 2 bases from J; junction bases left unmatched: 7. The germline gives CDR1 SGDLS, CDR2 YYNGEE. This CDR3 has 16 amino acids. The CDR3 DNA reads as TGTGCCAGCAGCGTATCCCCGTTAGCGGGGCAAGAGACCCAGTACTTC. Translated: CASSVSPLAGQETQYF. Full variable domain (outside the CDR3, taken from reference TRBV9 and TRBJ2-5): DSGVTQTPKHLITATGQRVTLRCSPRSGDLSVYWYQQSLDQGLQFLIQYYNGEERAKGNILERFSAQQFPDLHSELNLSSLELGDSALYFCASSVSPLAGQETQYFGPGTRLLVL.

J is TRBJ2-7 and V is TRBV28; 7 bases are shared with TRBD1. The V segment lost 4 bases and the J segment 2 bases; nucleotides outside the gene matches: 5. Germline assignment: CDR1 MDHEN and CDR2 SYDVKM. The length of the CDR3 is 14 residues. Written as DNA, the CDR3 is TGTGCCAGCAGTTCGCCCGGGACAGCCTACGAGCAGTACTTC. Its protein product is CASSSPGTAYEQYF.

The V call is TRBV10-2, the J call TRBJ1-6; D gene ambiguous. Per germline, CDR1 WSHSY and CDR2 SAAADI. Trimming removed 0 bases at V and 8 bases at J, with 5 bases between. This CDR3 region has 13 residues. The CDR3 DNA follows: TGCGCCAGCAGTGAGTCGACTGATTCACCCCTCCACTTT. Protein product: CASSESTDSPLHF.

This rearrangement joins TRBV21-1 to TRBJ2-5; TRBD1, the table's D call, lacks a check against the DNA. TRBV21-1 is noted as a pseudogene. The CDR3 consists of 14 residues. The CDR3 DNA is TGTGCCAGCAGCAAGGGACAGTACCAAGAGACCCAGTACTTC. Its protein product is CASSKGQYQETQYF.

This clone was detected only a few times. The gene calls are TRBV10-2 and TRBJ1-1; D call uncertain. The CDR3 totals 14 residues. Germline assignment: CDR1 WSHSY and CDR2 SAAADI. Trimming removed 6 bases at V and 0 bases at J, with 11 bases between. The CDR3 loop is CASRRDELNTEAFF. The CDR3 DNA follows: TGCGCCAGCAGAAGGGATGAGCTGAACACTGAAGCTTTCTTT.

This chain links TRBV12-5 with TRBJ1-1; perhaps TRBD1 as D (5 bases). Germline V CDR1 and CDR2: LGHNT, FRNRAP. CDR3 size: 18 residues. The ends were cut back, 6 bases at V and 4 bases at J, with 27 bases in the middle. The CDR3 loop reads CASGVRWQTDDLGTEAFF. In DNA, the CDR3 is TGTGCTAGTGGGGTTAGGTGGCAGACAGACGATTTAGGCACTGAAGCTTTCTTT.

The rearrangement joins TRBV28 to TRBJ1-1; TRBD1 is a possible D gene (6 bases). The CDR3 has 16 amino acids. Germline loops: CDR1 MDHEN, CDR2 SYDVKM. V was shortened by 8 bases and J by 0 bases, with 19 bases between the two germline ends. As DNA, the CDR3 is TGTGCCAGCCTTGTAAGGGGGGTGGCTTTGAACACTGAAGCTTTCTTT. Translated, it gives CASLVRGVALNTEAFF.

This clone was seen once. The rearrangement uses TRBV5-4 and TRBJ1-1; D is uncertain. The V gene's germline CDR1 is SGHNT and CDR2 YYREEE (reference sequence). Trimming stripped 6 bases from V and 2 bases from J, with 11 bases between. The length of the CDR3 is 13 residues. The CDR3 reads CASTLNTNTEAFF. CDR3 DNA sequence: TGTGCCAGCACCCTTAACACCAACACTGAAGCTTTCTTT.

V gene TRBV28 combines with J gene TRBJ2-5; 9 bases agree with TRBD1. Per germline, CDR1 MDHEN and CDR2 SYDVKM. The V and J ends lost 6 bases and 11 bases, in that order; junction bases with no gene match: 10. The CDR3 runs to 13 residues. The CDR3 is CASRPNNRGQQYF. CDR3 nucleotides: TGTGCCAGCAGACCTAACAACAGGGGGCAACAGTACTTC. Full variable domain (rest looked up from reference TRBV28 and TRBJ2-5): DVKVTQSSRYLVKRTGEKVFLECVQDMDHENMFWYRQDPGLGLRLIYFSYDVKMKEKGDIPEGYSVSREKKERFSLILESASTNQTSMYLCASRPNNRGQQYFGPGTRLLVL.

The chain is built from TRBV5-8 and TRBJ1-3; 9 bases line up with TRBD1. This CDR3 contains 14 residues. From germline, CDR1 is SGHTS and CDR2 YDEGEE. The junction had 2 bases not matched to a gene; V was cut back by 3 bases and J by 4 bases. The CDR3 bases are TGTGCCAGCAGCTCGGACAGGGGAGGAAACACCATATATTTT. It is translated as CASSSDRGGNTIYF.

CDR3 sequence: CASSRLRGLRYGYTF. As DNA, the CDR3 is TGTGCCAGCAGTCGCCTCAGGGGACTTCGCTATGGCTACACCTTC. This chain uses TRBV9 with TRBJ1-2, with D maybe TRBD1 (6 bases). Trimming took 5 bases from V and 4 from J, leaving 18 bases between them. Looked up from germline, CDR1 is SGDLS and CDR2 is YYNGEE. This CDR3 spans 15 amino acids.

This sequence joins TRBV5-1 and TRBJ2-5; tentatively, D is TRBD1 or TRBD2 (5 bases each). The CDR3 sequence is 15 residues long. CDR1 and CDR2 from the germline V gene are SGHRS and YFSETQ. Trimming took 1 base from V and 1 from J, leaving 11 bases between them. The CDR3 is CASSLMDGAQETQYF. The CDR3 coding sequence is TGCGCCAGCAGCTTGATGGACGGGGCCCAAGAGACCCAGTACTTC.

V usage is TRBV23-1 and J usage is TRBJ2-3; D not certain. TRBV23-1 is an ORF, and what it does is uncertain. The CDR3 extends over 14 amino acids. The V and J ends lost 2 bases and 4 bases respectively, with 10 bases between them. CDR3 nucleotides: TGCGCCAGCAGTCAAAAGGAGACTCCAGATACGCAGTATTTT. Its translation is CASSQKETPDTQYF.

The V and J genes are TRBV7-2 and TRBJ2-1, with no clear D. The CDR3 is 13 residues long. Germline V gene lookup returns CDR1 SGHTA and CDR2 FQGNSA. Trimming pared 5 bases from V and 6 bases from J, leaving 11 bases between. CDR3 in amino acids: CASSQYSRNEQFF. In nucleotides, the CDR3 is TGTGCCAGCAGCCAATACAGTCGCAATGAGCAGTTCTTC.

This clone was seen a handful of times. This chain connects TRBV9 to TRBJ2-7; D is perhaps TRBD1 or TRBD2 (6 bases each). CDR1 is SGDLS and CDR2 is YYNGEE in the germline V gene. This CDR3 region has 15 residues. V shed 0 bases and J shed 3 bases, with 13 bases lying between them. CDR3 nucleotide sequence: TGTGCCAGCAGCGTAGCCCCGGGGGCTGACTACGAGCAGTACTTC. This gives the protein CASSVAPGADYEQYF.

The CDR3 bases are TGCGTAGGGGGGGGAACCTCCTACAATGAGCAGTTCTTC. Its protein is CVGGGTSYNEQFF. This rearrangement joins TRBV29-1 to TRBJ2-1, with D perhaps TRBD2 (7 bases). Per the germline V gene, CDR1 is SQVTM and CDR2 is ANQGSEA. The CDR3 length is 13 residues.

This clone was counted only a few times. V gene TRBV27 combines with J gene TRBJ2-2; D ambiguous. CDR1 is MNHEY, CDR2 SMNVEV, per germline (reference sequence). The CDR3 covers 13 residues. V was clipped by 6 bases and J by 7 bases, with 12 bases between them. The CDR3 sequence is CASSWSRIGELFF. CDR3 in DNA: TGTGCCAGCAGCTGGTCGAGAATCGGGGAGCTGTTTTTT.